The T cell receptor (beta chain) under discussion was sequenced for a study of Ad26.COV2.S vaccination and SARS-CoV-2 variants. Study observations and caveats: Analyses that measured TCR breadth and depth may have underestimated total T cell responses. Participants in the vaccine arm had higher spike-specific TCR breadth; placebo recipients had lower. Substantial breadth was reportedly displayed by spike-specific CD8+ and CD4+ T cell responses after vaccination.

Comment on this clone: The antigen is not known.

TCRdb's table, derived via immunoSEQ multiplex PCR, lists solely in-frame clones and lacks some. Here the sample spans around 94,000 clones, around 80% being singletons. The CDR3 has 11 residues. Trimming stripped 5 bases from V and 4 bases from J, with 3 bases between. Germline V gene data show CDR1 as SGHAT and CDR2 as FQNNGV. The source of this sequence is a human donor who had recovered from COVID-19. The rearrangement uses TRBV11-2 and TRBJ2-1; no clear D gene. Sequenced material: peripheral blood, taken after recovery from COVID-19. CDR3 sequence reads: CASSPYNEQFF. In DNA form, the CDR3 reads TGTGCCAGCAGCCCATACAATGAGCAGTTCTTC. Using reference TRBV11-2 and TRBJ2-1 for the parts outside the CDR3, the full variable domain is EAGVAQSPRYKIIEKRQSVAFWCNPISGHATLYWYQQILGQGPKLLIQFQNNGVVDDSQLPKDRFSAERLKGVDSTLKIQPAKLEDSAVYLCASSPYNEQFFGPGTRLTVL.